A selection of T cell receptor beta chains follows, all from one sample in a study of blood T cell repertoires in COVID-19. Libraries were prepared by immunoSEQ multiplex PCR; TCRdb keeps only in-frame clonotypes and omits some of them. The data show 120,000 to 150,000 clones, around 87% seen once. Sequenced material: peripheral blood. All receptors derive from a woman aged 40 to 55 with acute or convalescent COVID-19. Both conserved end residues are part of each CDR3. The order of the fields is V gene, D gene, J gene, clone size, CDR3 protein, CDR3 DNA. D genes are given only for firm matches. Clone size is shown for a subset of rows, as once, few, many or a class of expanded clone.

v_call: TRBV15
d_call: NA
j_call: TRBJ2-3
clone_size: NA
cdr3_aa: CATSRGAGGSTDTQYF
cdr3_nt: TGTGCCACCAGCAGGGGGGCCGGCGGTAGCACAGATACGCAGTATTTT

v_call: TRBV30
d_call: TRBD1
j_call: TRBJ1-2
clone_size: NA
cdr3_aa: CAWSPTRTGGGYGYTF
cdr3_nt: TGTGCCTGGAGTCCTACCCGGACAGGGGGCGGCTATGGCTACACCTTC

v_call: TRBV5-5
d_call: NA
j_call: TRBJ1-1
clone_size: NA
cdr3_aa: CASKKVKASGNTEAFF
cdr3_nt: TGTGCCAGCAAGAAGGTCAAAGCCTCGGGGAACACTGAAGCTTTCTTT

v_call: TRBV5-8
d_call: NA
j_call: TRBJ1-2
clone_size: NA
cdr3_aa: CASSLEMASVDGYTF
cdr3_nt: TGTGCCAGCAGCTTGGAGATGGCCTCAGTTGATGGCTACACCTTC

v_call: TRBV12-5
d_call: TRBD2
j_call: TRBJ2-7
clone_size: NA
cdr3_aa: CASGLVRLAVIYEQYF
cdr3_nt: TGTGCTAGTGGTTTGGTACGACTAGCGGTTATTTACGAGCAGTACTTC

v_call: TRBV10-3
d_call: NA
j_call: TRBJ2-5
clone_size: NA
cdr3_aa: CAISESTRDETQYF
cdr3_nt: TGTGCCATCAGTGAGTCGACGCGGGACGAGACCCAGTACTTC

v_call: TRBV19
d_call: NA
j_call: TRBJ1-5
clone_size: once
cdr3_aa: CASDLGARSNQPQHF
cdr3_nt: TGTGCCAGTGATTTGGGGGCCCGTAGCAATCAGCCCCAGCATTTT

v_call: TRBV5-6
d_call: NA
j_call: TRBJ2-7
clone_size: NA
cdr3_aa: CASSLGAGYEQYF
cdr3_nt: TGTGCCAGCAGCTTGGGGGCCGGATACGAGCAGTACTTC

v_call: TRBV28
d_call: NA
j_call: TRBJ1-4
clone_size: NA
cdr3_aa: CASSDGGWDEKLFF
cdr3_nt: TGTGCCAGCAGCGATGGGGGGTGGGATGAAAAACTGTTTTTT

v_call: TRBV5-1
d_call: TRBD2
j_call: TRBJ2-5
clone_size: NA
cdr3_aa: CASSWSSGSWETQYF
cdr3_nt: TGCGCCAGCAGCTGGTCTAGCGGGAGTTGGGAGACCCAGTACTTC

v_call: TRBV10-3
d_call: NA
j_call: TRBJ1-2
clone_size: NA
cdr3_aa: CAISEPGDGYTF
cdr3_nt: TGTGCCATCAGTGAACCAGGCGACGGCTACACCTTC

v_call: TRBV18
d_call: NA
j_call: TRBJ2-6
clone_size: NA
cdr3_aa: CASSPPGSERGANVLTF
cdr3_nt: TGTGCCAGCTCACCCCCGGGTTCTGAAAGGGGGGCCAACGTCCTGACTTTC

v_call: TRBV5-3
d_call: TRBD2
j_call: TRBJ2-1
clone_size: NA
cdr3_aa: CARSLRWRESYEQFF
cdr3_nt: TGTGCCAGAAGCTTAAGGTGGCGGGAGTCCTATGAGCAGTTCTTC

v_call: TRBV5-1
d_call: NA
j_call: TRBJ1-1
clone_size: NA
cdr3_aa: CASSRREGKAFF
cdr3_nt: TGCGCCAGCAGCCGGAGGGAAGGGAAAGCTTTCTTT

v_call: TRBV9
d_call: NA
j_call: TRBJ2-2
clone_size: NA
cdr3_aa: CASSPRSNTGELFF
cdr3_nt: TGTGCCAGCAGCCCCCGGTCGAACACCGGGGAGCTGTTTTTT

v_call: TRBV6-5
d_call: NA
j_call: TRBJ1-6
clone_size: few
cdr3_aa: CASTQGGNSPLHF
cdr3_nt: TGTGCCAGCACCCAGGGTGGGAATTCACCCCTCCACTTT

v_call: TRBV28
d_call: TRBD2
j_call: TRBJ2-2
clone_size: NA
cdr3_aa: CASRTLRGGAADGELFF
cdr3_nt: TGTGCCAGCAGGACCCTACGCGGGGGGGCCGCAGACGGGGAGCTGTTTTTT

v_call: TRBV18
d_call: NA
j_call: TRBJ1-4
clone_size: NA
cdr3_aa: CASSPPKGRNEKLFF
cdr3_nt: TGTGCCAGCTCACCACCCAAGGGGAGGAATGAAAAACTGTTTTTT

v_call: TRBV30
d_call: NA
j_call: TRBJ1-3
clone_size: NA
cdr3_aa: CACGPGNTIYF
cdr3_nt: TGTGCCTGCGGACCGGGAAACACCATATATTTT

v_call: TRBV7-3
d_call: TRBD2
j_call: TRBJ2-7
clone_size: NA
cdr3_aa: CASSPGLDSHEQYF
cdr3_nt: TGTGCCAGCAGCCCGGGACTAGACTCCCACGAGCAGTACTTC

v_call: TRBV11-1
d_call: NA
j_call: TRBJ2-7
clone_size: once
cdr3_aa: CASSLNPAYEQYF
cdr3_nt: TGTGCCAGCAGCTTAAATCCAGCCTACGAGCAGTACTTC

v_call: TRBV5-1
d_call: TRBD1
j_call: TRBJ2-1
clone_size: once
cdr3_aa: CASLAGTGSYNEQFF
cdr3_nt: TGCGCCAGCTTAGCCGGGACAGGGAGCTACAATGAGCAGTTCTTC

v_call: TRBV5-1
d_call: TRBD1
j_call: TRBJ2-1
clone_size: NA
cdr3_aa: CASRAGQGLFDEQFF
cdr3_nt: TGCGCCAGCAGAGCAGGACAGGGGTTATTCGATGAGCAGTTCTTC

v_call: TRBV7-2
d_call: NA
j_call: TRBJ2-7
clone_size: NA
cdr3_aa: CASSSVSGIYEQYF
cdr3_nt: TGTGCCAGCAGTTCCGTCTCAGGGATATACGAGCAGTACTTC

v_call: TRBV7-9
d_call: TRBD2
j_call: TRBJ2-1
clone_size: NA
cdr3_aa: CASRALAGLEYNEQFF
cdr3_nt: TGTGCCAGCAGGGCATTAGCGGGTCTAGAGTACAATGAGCAGTTCTTC

v_call: TRBV27
d_call: NA
j_call: TRBJ1-1
clone_size: once
cdr3_aa: CASSPRGGHEAFF
cdr3_nt: TGTGCCAGCAGTCCCCGGGGAGGGCATGAAGCTTTCTTT

v_call: TRBV5-1
d_call: NA
j_call: TRBJ2-1
clone_size: NA
cdr3_aa: CASSLVAENYNEQFF
cdr3_nt: TGCGCCAGCAGCTTGGTGGCGGAGAACTACAATGAGCAGTTCTTC

v_call: TRBV25-1
d_call: TRBD1
j_call: TRBJ1-3
clone_size: NA
cdr3_aa: CASSELSDTGVAGNTIYF
cdr3_nt: TGTGCCAGCAGTGAATTAAGTGACACAGGGGTCGCTGGAAACACCATATATTTT

v_call: TRBV5-1
d_call: NA
j_call: TRBJ1-1
clone_size: NA
cdr3_aa: CASSLEVGHNTEAFF
cdr3_nt: TGCGCCAGCAGCTTGGAAGTGGGACACAACACTGAAGCTTTCTTT

v_call: TRBV27
d_call: TRBD1
j_call: TRBJ2-7
clone_size: NA
cdr3_aa: CASSLTGGTGRGGSYEQYF
cdr3_nt: TGTGCCAGCAGTTTAACAGGGGGGACGGGAAGGGGAGGTAGCTACGAGCAGTACTTC

v_call: TRBV7-2
d_call: NA
j_call: TRBJ1-1
clone_size: NA
cdr3_aa: CASSLAPGQSGTEAFF
cdr3_nt: TGTGCCAGCAGCTTAGCGCCGGGCCAATCGGGGACTGAAGCTTTCTTT

v_call: TRBV15
d_call: NA
j_call: TRBJ2-5
clone_size: NA
cdr3_aa: CATSSGHHKETQYF
cdr3_nt: TGTGCCACCAGTTCCGGACATCATAAAGAGACCCAGTACTTC

v_call: TRBV3-1/TRBV3-2
d_call: TRBD2
j_call: TRBJ2-7
clone_size: NA
cdr3_aa: CASSQDLSGTYEQYF
cdr3_nt: TGTGCCAGCAGCCAAGATTTAAGCGGGACCTACGAGCAGTACTTC

v_call: TRBV6-1
d_call: TRBD2
j_call: TRBJ2-7
clone_size: NA
cdr3_aa: CASSETAGAYEQYF
cdr3_nt: TGTGCCAGCAGTGAGACAGCGGGGGCATACGAGCAGTACTTC

v_call: TRBV6-2/TRBV6-3
d_call: NA
j_call: TRBJ2-2
clone_size: once
cdr3_aa: CASSYPTGMNTGELFF
cdr3_nt: TGTGCCAGCAGTTACCCCACAGGGATGAACACCGGGGAGCTGTTTTTT

v_call: TRBV5-4
d_call: TRBD1
j_call: TRBJ1-6
clone_size: NA
cdr3_aa: CASSLDRGRDSPLHF
cdr3_nt: TGTGCCAGCAGCCTCGACAGGGGCAGGGATTCACCCCTCCACTTT

v_call: TRBV27
d_call: TRBD1
j_call: TRBJ1-2
clone_size: NA
cdr3_aa: CASRRDRNYGYTF
cdr3_nt: TGTGCCAGCAGGAGGGACAGGAACTATGGCTACACCTTC

v_call: TRBV7-2
d_call: NA
j_call: TRBJ1-6
clone_size: NA
cdr3_aa: CASSKYEEGTLHF
cdr3_nt: TGTGCCAGCAGCAAATACGAGGAGGGAACCCTCCACTTT

v_call: TRBV6-1
d_call: TRBD1
j_call: TRBJ1-2
clone_size: NA
cdr3_aa: CASSVARTGDNYGYTF
cdr3_nt: TGTGCCAGCAGTGTTGCCAGGACAGGAGATAACTATGGCTACACCTTC

v_call: TRBV9
d_call: TRBD2
j_call: TRBJ2-1
clone_size: NA
cdr3_aa: CASSGWRGDYNEQFF
cdr3_nt: TGTGCCAGCAGCGGATGGCGGGGGGACTACAATGAGCAGTTCTTC

v_call: TRBV6-4
d_call: NA
j_call: TRBJ1-6
clone_size: few
cdr3_aa: CASSRQGGGSPLHF
cdr3_nt: TGTGCCAGCAGTAGGCAGGGAGGCGGATCACCCCTCCACTTT

v_call: TRBV9
d_call: TRBD1
j_call: TRBJ2-7
clone_size: NA
cdr3_aa: CASSGRDSPSYEQYF
cdr3_nt: TGTGCCAGCAGCGGCCGGGACAGCCCATCCTACGAGCAGTACTTC